The 26 T cell receptor beta chains reported below all come from one sample, sequenced in a study of shared clonotypes between healthy human individuals. Profiling relied on immunoSEQ multiplex PCR, and the TCRdb table lists in-frame clones only, not all of them. The repertoire consists of about 1.5 million clones, with 98% occurring once and the leading ten covering 0.45%. The sample was naive CD4+ T cells sorted from blood. Subset here: CD45RA+ positively selected. These receptors were taken from a man aged 25 to 40 in good health.

The rearrangement uses TRBV11-1 and TRBJ2-5; 7 positions agree with TRBD2. Per the germline V gene, CDR1 is SGHAT and CDR2 is FQDESV (reference sequence). This CDR3 has 15 amino acids. Germline trimming cut 1 base from V and 3 bases from J; bases unmatched to any gene: 5. DNA of the CDR3: TGTGCCAGCAGCTTAGTAAAGCTAGCGGAAGAGACCCAGTACTTC. Amino acids: CASSLVKLAEETQYF.

For this clone: Other DNA sequences in the sample encode the same CDR3. The J gene is TRBJ2-6, the V gene TRBV19; the D is unclear. The CDR3 is 14 amino acids. The V end lost 6 bases, the J end lost 0 bases, and 6 bases lay between the germline ends. CDR1 and CDR2 from the germline V gene are LNHDA and SQIVND (reference sequence). CDR3 region: CASSSRSGANVLTF. In DNA form, the CDR3 reads TGTGCCAGTAGCTCCCGCTCTGGGGCCAACGTCCTGACTTTC.

The chain combines TRBV9 with TRBJ1-1; D is unresolved. CDR1 SGDLS and CDR2 YYNGEE come from the germline V gene. The length of the CDR3 is 14 residues. V gave up 5 bases and J gave up 0 bases, with 11 bases separating them. CDR3 region: CASSPPAMNTEAFF. For the CDR3, the DNA is TGTGCCAGCAGTCCCCCGGCAATGAACACTGAAGCTTTCTTT.

This clone was seen only once. The gene calls are TRBV5-8 and TRBJ2-5, with D maybe TRBD1 (5 bases). Trimming took off 0 bases at V and 1 base at J, with 10 bases between the two ends. The CDR3 is 15 amino acids. The V gene's germline CDR1 is SGHTS and CDR2 YDEGEE. CDR3 loop: CASSLETVTQETQYF. The CDR3 DNA sequence: TGTGCCAGCAGCTTGGAGACAGTCACCCAAGAGACCCAGTACTTC.

V gene TRBV5-1 combines with J gene TRBJ2-5, with 9 bases matching TRBD2. The CDR3 is 15 residues long. In germline, CDR1 is SGHRS, CDR2 YFSETQ. V lost 7 bases to trimming and J lost 5 bases; unmatched junction nucleotides: 12. CDR3 protein: CASRSLAGGGETQYF. The CDR3 region has the DNA TGCGCCAGCCGGAGTTTGGCGGGAGGGGGGGAGACCCAGTACTTC. The full variable domain, completed using reference TRBV5-1 and TRBJ2-5, is KAGVTQTPRYLIKTRGQQVTLSCSPISGHRSVSWYQQTPGQGLQFLFEYFSETQRNKGNFPGRFSGRQFSNSRSEMNVSTLELGDSALYLCASRSLAGGGETQYFGPGTRLLVL.

The genes are TRBV6-5 and TRBJ2-3; D might be TRBD1 or TRBD2, each matching 5 bases. CDR1 is MNHEY, CDR2 SVGAGI, per germline. The CDR3 covers 13 residues. V was shortened by 6 bases and J by 2 bases, with 9 bases between the two germline ends. CDR3 DNA: TGTGCCAGCAGCAGGGACCCCACAGATACGCAGTATTTT. It codes for CASSRDPTDTQYF.

The rearrangement joins TRBV6-6 to TRBJ1-1; D call uncertain. Germline values: CDR1 MNHNY, CDR2 SVGAGI (reference sequence). This CDR3 spans 14 amino acids. The V and J ends lost 0 bases and 1 base respectively, with 6 bases between them. The CDR3 coding sequence is TGTGCCAGCAGTTACTCGCTACAGAACACTGAAGCTTTCTTT. It is translated as CASSYSLQNTEAFF.

The gene calls are TRBV28 and TRBJ2-7; tentatively, D is TRBD2 (5 bases). CDR1 and CDR2 from the germline V gene are MDHEN and SYDVKM. The CDR3 totals 15 residues. Trimming left V 10 bases short and J 0 bases short, with 19 bases between. In DNA, the CDR3 is TGTGCCACCACAATTGGGAGCGGCCTCTCCTACGAGCAGTACTTC. Amino acid sequence: CATTIGSGLSYEQYF.

The count of this clone is one. This chain joins TRBV4-3 and TRBJ2-3; 7 nucleotides agree with TRBD1. Germline assignment: CDR1 LGHNA and CDR2 YSLEER. There are 15 residues in the CDR3. Trimming took 4 bases from V and 0 from J; bases not matched to a gene: 4. The CDR3 coding sequence is TGCGCCAGCAGCCTAGAGGGACAGAGCACAGATACGCAGTATTTT. Translated: CASSLEGQSTDTQYF.

V is TRBV5-1 and J is TRBJ1-3; TRBD1 is a possible D gene (5 bases). The ends were cut back, 9 bases at V and 2 bases at J, with 27 bases in the middle. CDR3 length: 18 amino acids. The germline CDR1 and CDR2 sequences are SGHRS and YFSETQ. DNA for the CDR3: TGCGCCACTAAACCCCGGGCCGGTGAGGGGCCGACTGGAAACACCATATATTTT. Its translation: CATKPRAGEGPTGNTIYF.

To note about this clone: Within the sample, other DNA sequences also encode this same CDR3. The chain recombines TRBV7-9 with TRBJ1-2, with D maybe TRBD1 (5 bases). The CDR3 extends over 14 amino acids. V gave up 0 bases and J gave up 4 bases, with 9 bases separating them. CDR1 and CDR2 (germline): SEHNR, FQNEAQ (reference sequence). CDR3 nucleotides: TGTGCCAGCAGCTTAGCGGGGGAGGGCTATGGCTACACCTTC. It codes for CASSLAGEGYGYTF.

The J gene is TRBJ1-2, the V gene TRBV7-6; maybe TRBD1 (6 bases). The germline V gene has CDR1 SGHVS and CDR2 FNYEAQ. This CDR3 spans 17 amino acids. Trimming removed 1 base from V and 0 bases from J, with 15 bases in between. CDR3 sequence (DNA): TGTGCCAGCAGCTTAGGGGTGACAGGACCTACTAACTATGGCTACACCTTC. Residues: CASSLGVTGPTNYGYTF.

V usage is TRBV7-9 and J usage is TRBJ2-3, with 7 bases aligning to TRBD2. CDR1 is SEHNR, CDR2 FQNEAQ, per germline (reference sequence). With 3 bases clipped from V and 5 bases from J, the junction kept 20 bases outside the gene matches. CDR3 length equals 19 residues. The CDR3 nucleotides are TGTGCCAGCAGCTTCACCGCCGGCGGCGGTCCGGGAGGCAAAGATACGCAGTATTTT. Encoded protein: CASSFTAGGGPGGKDTQYF.

The V call is TRBV4-3, the J call TRBJ2-3; D gene uncertain. The germline V and J ends were trimmed by 2 bases and 4 bases, with 7 bases remaining between them. The CDR3 is made up of 13 amino acids. Germline lookup yields CDR1 LGHNA and CDR2 YSLEER. CDR3 in amino acids: CASSQSTPDTQYF. The CDR3 coding sequence is TGCGCCAGCAGCCAATCGACTCCAGATACGCAGTATTTT.

The chain carries TRBV2 and TRBJ1-4, with TRBD1 matching over 7 bases. With 11 bases clipped from V and 5 bases from J, the junction kept 5 bases outside the gene matches. Germline values: CDR1 SNHLY, CDR2 FYNNEI. The CDR3 runs 12 residues. CDR3 nucleotide sequence: TGTGCCTCAGGGGGGCTGAATGAAAAACTGTTTTTT. This translates into CASGGLNEKLFF.

This chain joins TRBV7-6 and TRBJ1-1, with D tentatively TRBD1 (5 bases). Deletions cut 4 bases from V and 3 bases from J, with 15 bases between. CDR3 length equals 15 residues. CDR1 and CDR2 from the germline V gene are SGHVS and FNYEAQ. CDR3 sequence (DNA): TGTGCCAGCAGCTCCCCCCGGGGGAAGGACACTGAAGCTTTCTTT. Its translation is CASSSPRGKDTEAFF.

V gene TRBV19 combines with J gene TRBJ1-1, with TRBD1 matching over 9 bases. CDR3 length equals 12 residues. The germline V gene encodes CDR1 LNHDA and CDR2 SQIVND (reference sequence). V lost 5 bases, J lost 6 bases, and 1 base stayed unmatched. DNA for the CDR3: TGTGCCAGTAGTCGACAGGGGGCTGAAGCTTTCTTT. It specifies CASSRQGAEAFF.

The chain is built from TRBV19 and TRBJ1-5; TRBD1 aligns across 8 bases. V shed 8 bases and J 5 bases; nucleotides not matched to a gene: 11. The CDR3 is made up of 15 amino acids. Germline lookup yields CDR1 LNHDA and CDR2 SQIVND (reference sequence). This CDR3 is CASLLTGQADQPQHF. The CDR3 DNA reads as TGTGCCAGTCTATTGACGGGACAGGCCGATCAGCCCCAGCATTTT.

The CDR3 sequence is CASSLVQGQETQYF. Here the CDR3 DNA reads TGCGCCAGCAGCTTGGTCCAGGGGCAAGAGACCCAGTACTTC. This chain connects TRBV5-1 to TRBJ2-5, with D perhaps matching TRBD1 (6 bases). CDR3 size: 14 residues. V lost 0 bases and J 2 bases, leaving 8 bases between the germline ends. CDR1 is SGHRS, CDR2 YFSETQ, per germline.

This sequence joins TRBV28 and TRBJ2-1; 9 bases map to TRBD2. CDR3 length equals 14 residues. V gave up 4 bases and J gave up 6 bases; unmatched junction bases: 4. The germline gives CDR1 MDHEN, CDR2 SYDVKM. The CDR3 DNA reads as TGTGCCAGCAGTTGGGGCGGGAGGGCCAATGAGCAGTTCTTC. This encodes CASSWGGRANEQFF.

The chain couples TRBV29-1 to TRBJ2-1; 13 nucleotides align to TRBD2. The ends lost 4 bases at V and 4 bases at J; junction bases unmatched: 7. There are 16 residues in the CDR3. The germline gives CDR1 SQVTM, CDR2 ANQGSEA. DNA of the CDR3: TGCAGCGTTGGGACTAGCGGGAGAAATTGGTACAATGAGCAGTTCTTC. Its translation is CSVGTSGRNWYNEQFF.

The rearrangement links TRBV27 to TRBJ2-1; maybe TRBD1 (5 bases). The CDR3 has 16 amino acids. CDR1 MNHEY and CDR2 SMNVEV come from the germline V gene (reference sequence). V was clipped by 6 bases and J by 2 bases, with 17 bases between them. CDR3 amino acids: CASRNIRTLAYNEQFF. The CDR3 DNA reads TGTGCCAGCAGAAACATTCGGACATTGGCCTACAATGAGCAGTTCTTC.

The gene calls are TRBV5-1 and TRBJ2-1; 10 nucleotides match TRBD2. The V segment lost 4 bases and the J segment 3 bases; nucleotides outside the gene matches: 7. CDR3 length: 16 residues. The germline CDR1 and CDR2 sequences are SGHRS and YFSETQ. The CDR3 DNA sequence: TGCGCCAGCAGCCCGAGTCTAGCGGGAGTCTACAATGAGCAGTTCTTC. Translating gives CASSPSLAGVYNEQFF.

This chain links TRBV7-9 with TRBJ2-3; D uncertain. This CDR3 is built from 11 residues. Germline CDR1 and CDR2: SEHNR and FQNEAQ (reference sequence). Between the trimmed V and J ends, which lost 8 bases and 1 base, there was a span of 4 bases. The CDR3 loop is CASPGTDTQYF. CDR3 in DNA: TGTGCCAGCCCTGGCACAGATACGCAGTATTTT.

V and J are TRBV18 and TRBJ2-6; 14 bases map to TRBD2. Germline loops: CDR1 KGHSH, CDR2 LQKENI. This CDR3 has 20 residues. The ends lost 3 bases at V and 4 bases at J; junction bases unmatched: 11. This CDR3 reads CASSPTMGLAGAAGANVLTF. The CDR3 nucleotides read TGTGCCAGCTCACCGACGATGGGACTAGCGGGAGCGGCCGGGGCCAACGTCCTGACTTTC.

This clone came up a few times. The chain is built from TRBV10-1 and TRBJ2-7; D is tentatively TRBD1 or TRBD2 (5 bases each). The ends were cut back, 4 bases at V and 0 bases at J, with 13 bases in the middle. Germline V gene data show CDR1 as WNHNN and CDR2 as SYGVQD (reference sequence). The CDR3 runs to 15 residues. The CDR3 loop is CASSASGPASYEQYF. DNA of the CDR3: TGCGCCAGCAGTGCCTCGGGGCCGGCCTCCTACGAGCAGTACTTC.